This T cell receptor beta chain was sequenced during a study of T cell responses to AZD1222 COVID-19 vaccine. Findings and limits, study-wide: Most donors were white British and more were female, and clonal diversity was possibly underestimated.

Note on this clone: As yet, its antigen is unknown.

The CDR3 runs 13 residues. V was clipped by 5 bases and J by 5 bases; unmatched bases: 5. Germline-derived CDR1 and CDR2 are GTSNPN and SVGIG (reference sequence). Produced via immunoSEQ multiplex PCR; TCRdb's table is partial and in-frame only. The top ten clones hold about 3.3% of a sample with some 150,000 clones, 90% of them seen once. The sample consisted of peripheral blood, taken 28 days after the second AZD1222 dose. This rearrangement joins TRBV30 to TRBJ1-5, with 8 bases aligning to TRBD1. The TCR was taken from an adult who received the AZD1222 COVID-19 vaccine. The CDR3 DNA is TGTGCCTGGGCAGGGGGCCTCGATCAGCCCCAGCATTTT. It translates to CAWAGGLDQPQHF.